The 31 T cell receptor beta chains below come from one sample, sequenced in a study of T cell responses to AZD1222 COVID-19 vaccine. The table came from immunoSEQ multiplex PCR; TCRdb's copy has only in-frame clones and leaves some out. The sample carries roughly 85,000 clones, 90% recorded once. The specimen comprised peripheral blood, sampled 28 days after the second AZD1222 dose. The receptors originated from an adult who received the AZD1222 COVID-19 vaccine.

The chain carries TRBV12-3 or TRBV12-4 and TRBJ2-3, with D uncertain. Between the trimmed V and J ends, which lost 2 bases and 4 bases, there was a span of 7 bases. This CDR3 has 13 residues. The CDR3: CASSLNGADTQYF. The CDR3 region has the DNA TGTGCCAGCAGTTTAAATGGGGCAGATACGCAGTATTTT.

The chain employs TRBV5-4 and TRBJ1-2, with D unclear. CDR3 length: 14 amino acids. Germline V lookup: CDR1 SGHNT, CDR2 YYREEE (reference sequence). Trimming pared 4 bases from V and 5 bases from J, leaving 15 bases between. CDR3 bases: TGTGCCAGCAGCCACATTCAGGAGAGGTATGGCTACACCTTC. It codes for CASSHIQERYGYTF.

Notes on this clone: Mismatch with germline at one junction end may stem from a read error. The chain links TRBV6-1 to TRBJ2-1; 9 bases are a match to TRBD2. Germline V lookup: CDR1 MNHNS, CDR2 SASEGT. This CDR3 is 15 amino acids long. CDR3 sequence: CASREAGGSYNEQFF. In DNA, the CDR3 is TGTGCCAGCAGAGAAGCGGGGGGCTCCTACAATGAGCAGTTCTTC.

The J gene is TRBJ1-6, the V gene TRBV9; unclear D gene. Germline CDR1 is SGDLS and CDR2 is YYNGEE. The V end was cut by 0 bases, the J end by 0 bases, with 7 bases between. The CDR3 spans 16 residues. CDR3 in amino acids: CASSVGEYSYNSPLHF. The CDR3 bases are TGTGCCAGCAGCGTAGGGGAGTACTCCTATAATTCACCCCTCCACTTT.

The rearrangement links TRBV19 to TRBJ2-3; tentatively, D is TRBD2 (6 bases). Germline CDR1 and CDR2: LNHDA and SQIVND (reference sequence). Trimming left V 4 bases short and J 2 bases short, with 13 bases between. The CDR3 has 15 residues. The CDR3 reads CASSTILADTDTQYF. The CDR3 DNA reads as TGTGCCAGTAGTACCATACTAGCAGACACAGATACGCAGTATTTT.

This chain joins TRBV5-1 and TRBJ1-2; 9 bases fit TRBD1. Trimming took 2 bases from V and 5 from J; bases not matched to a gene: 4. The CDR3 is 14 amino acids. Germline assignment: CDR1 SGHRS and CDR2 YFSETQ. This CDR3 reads CASSLGGTGYGYTF. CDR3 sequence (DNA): TGCGCCAGCAGCTTAGGCGGGACAGGGTATGGCTACACCTTC.

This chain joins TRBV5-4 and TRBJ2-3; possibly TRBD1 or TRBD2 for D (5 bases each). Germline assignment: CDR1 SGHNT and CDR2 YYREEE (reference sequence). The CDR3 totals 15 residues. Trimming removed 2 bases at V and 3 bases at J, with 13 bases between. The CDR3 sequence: CASSFWGRDTDTQYF. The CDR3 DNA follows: TGTGCCAGCAGCTTTTGGGGGAGAGATACAGATACGCAGTATTTT.

CDR3 loop: CATSDPLFGETQYF. CDR3 nucleotides: TGTGCCACCAGTGACCCGCTCTTTGGCGAGACCCAGTACTTC. The rearrangement joins TRBV24-1 to TRBJ2-5, with D uncertain. The length of the CDR3 is 14 residues. Between the trimmed V and J ends, which lost 4 bases and 5 bases, there was a span of 13 bases. CDR1 is KGHDR, CDR2 SFDVKD, per germline.

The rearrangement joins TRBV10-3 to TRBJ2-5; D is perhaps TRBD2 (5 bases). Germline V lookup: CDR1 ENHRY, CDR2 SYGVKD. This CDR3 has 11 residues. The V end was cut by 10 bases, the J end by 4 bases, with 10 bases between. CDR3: CATLGGETQYF. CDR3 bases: TGTGCCACTCTCGGAGGAGAGACCCAGTACTTC.

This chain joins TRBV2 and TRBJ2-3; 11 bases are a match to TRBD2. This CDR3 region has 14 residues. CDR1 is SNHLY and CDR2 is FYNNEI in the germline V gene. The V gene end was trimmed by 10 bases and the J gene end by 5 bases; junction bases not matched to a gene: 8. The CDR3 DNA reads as TGTGCCACCGAAAAGACTAGCGGGGAAGATACGCAGTATTTT. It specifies CATEKTSGEDTQYF. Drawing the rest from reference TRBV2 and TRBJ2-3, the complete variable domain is EPEVTQTPSHQVTQMGQEVILRCVPISNHLYFYWYRQILGQKVEFLVSFYNNEISEKSEIFDDQFSVERPDGSNFTLKIRSTKLEDSAMYFCATEKTSGEDTQYFGPGTRLTVL.

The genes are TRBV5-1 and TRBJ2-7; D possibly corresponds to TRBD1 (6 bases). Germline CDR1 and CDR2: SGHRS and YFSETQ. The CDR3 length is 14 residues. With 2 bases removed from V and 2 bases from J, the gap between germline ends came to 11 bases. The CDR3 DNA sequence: TGCGCCAGCAGCTTAGGACAGCCTACCTACGAGCAGTACTTC. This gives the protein CASSLGQPTYEQYF.

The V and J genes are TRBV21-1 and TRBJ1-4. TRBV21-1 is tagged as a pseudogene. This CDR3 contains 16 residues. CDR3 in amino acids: CASSKGGGALPEKLFF. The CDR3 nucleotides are TGTGCCAGCAGCAAGGGAGGGGGGGCGCTTCCTGAAAAACTGTTTTTT.

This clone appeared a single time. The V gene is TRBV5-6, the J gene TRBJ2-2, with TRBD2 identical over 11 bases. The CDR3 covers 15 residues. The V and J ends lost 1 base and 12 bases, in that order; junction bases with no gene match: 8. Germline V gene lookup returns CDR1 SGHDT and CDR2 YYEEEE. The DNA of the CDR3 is TGTGCCAGCAGCTTGAAGGATAGCGGGAGGGCCAAGCTGTTTTTT. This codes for CASSLKDSGRAKLFF.

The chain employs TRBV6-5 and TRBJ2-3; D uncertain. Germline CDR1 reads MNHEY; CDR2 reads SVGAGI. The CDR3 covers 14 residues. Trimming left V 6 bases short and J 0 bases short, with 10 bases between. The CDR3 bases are TGTGCCAGCAGCCCCACCTCTAGCACAGATACGCAGTATTTT. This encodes CASSPTSSTDTQYF.

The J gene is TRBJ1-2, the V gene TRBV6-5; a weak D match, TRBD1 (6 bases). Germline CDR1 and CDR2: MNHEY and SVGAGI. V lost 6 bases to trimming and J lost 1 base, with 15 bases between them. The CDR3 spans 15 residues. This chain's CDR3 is CASSQKTGLNYGYTF. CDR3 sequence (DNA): TGTGCCAGCAGCCAAAAGACAGGACTTAACTATGGCTACACCTTC.

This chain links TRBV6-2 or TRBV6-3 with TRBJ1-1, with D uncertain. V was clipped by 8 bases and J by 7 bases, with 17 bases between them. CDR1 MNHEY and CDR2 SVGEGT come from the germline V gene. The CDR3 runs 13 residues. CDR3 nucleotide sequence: TGTGCCAGCGGCCCAAGACACAGCGTTGAAGCTTTCTTT. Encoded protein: CASGPRHSVEAFF.

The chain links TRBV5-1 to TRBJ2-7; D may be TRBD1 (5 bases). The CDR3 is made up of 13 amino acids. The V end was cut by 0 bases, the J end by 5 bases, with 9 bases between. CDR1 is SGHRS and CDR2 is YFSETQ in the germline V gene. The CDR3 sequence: CASSLGQGHEQYF. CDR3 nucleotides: TGCGCCAGCAGCTTGGGGCAGGGCCACGAGCAGTACTTC.

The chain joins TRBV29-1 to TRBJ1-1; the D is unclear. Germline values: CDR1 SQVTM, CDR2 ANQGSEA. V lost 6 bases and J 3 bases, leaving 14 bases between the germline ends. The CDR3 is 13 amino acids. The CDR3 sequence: CSVLDKLDTEAFF. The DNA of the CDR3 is TGCAGCGTCCTCGACAAGCTCGACACTGAAGCTTTCTTT. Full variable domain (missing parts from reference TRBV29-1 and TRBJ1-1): SAVISQKPSRDICQRGTSLTIQCQVDSQVTMMFWYRQQPGQSLTLIATANQGSEATYESGFVIDKFPISRPNLTFSTLTVSNMSPEDSSIYLCSVLDKLDTEAFFGQGTRLTVV.

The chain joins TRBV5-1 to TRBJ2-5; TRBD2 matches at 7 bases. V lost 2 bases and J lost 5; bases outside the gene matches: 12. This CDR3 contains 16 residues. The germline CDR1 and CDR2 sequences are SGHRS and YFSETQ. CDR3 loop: CASSLTSGGRGETQYF. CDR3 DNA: TGCGCCAGCAGCTTAACAAGCGGCGGGAGAGGGGAGACCCAGTACTTC.

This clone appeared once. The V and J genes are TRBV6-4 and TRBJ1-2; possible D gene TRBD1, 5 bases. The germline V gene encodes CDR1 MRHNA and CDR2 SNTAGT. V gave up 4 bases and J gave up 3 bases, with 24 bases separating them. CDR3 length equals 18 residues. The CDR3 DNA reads TGTGCCAGCAGTGTCCATATCAACAAGGGACGTAACTACTATGGCTACACCTTC. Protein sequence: CASSVHINKGRNYYGYTF.

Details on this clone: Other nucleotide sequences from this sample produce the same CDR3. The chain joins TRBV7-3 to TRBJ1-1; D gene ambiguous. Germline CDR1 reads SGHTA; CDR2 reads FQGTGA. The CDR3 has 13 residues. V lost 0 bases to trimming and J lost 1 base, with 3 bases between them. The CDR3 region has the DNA TGTGCCAGCAGCTTAACAACGAACACTGAAGCTTTCTTT. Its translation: CASSLTTNTEAFF.

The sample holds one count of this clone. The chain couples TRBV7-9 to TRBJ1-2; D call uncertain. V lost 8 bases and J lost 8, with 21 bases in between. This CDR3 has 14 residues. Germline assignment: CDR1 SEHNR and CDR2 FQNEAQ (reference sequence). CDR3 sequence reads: CASSSTGDLGGYTF. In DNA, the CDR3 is TGTGCCAGCTCCTCGACTGGTGACCTAGGGGGCTACACCTTC.

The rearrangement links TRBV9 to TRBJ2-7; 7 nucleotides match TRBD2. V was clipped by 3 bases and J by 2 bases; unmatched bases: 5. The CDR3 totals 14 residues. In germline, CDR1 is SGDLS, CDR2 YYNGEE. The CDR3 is CASSGGDYPYEQYF. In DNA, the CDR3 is TGTGCCAGCAGCGGGGGGGACTACCCCTACGAGCAGTACTTC.

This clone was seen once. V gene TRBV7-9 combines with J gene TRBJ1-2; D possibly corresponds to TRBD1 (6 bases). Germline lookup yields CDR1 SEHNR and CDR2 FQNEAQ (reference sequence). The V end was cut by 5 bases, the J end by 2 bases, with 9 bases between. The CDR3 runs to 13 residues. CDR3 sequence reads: CASSPGQNYGYTF. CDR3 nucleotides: TGTGCCAGCAGCCCCGGACAGAACTATGGCTACACCTTC.

Here the CDR3 reads CATSRVLPGNREAFF. The CDR3 DNA follows: TGTGCCACCAGCAGAGTCCTACCGGGCAACCGTGAAGCTTTCTTT. This rearrangement joins TRBV15 to TRBJ1-1; D gene ambiguous. V lost 1 base, J lost 7 bases, and 16 bases lay in between. CDR1 is LNHNV, CDR2 YYDKDF, per germline (reference sequence). This CDR3 has 15 amino acids.

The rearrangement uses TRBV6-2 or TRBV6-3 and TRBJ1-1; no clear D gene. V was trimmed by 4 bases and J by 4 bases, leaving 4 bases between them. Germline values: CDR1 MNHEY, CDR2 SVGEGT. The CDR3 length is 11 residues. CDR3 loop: CASSWATEAFF. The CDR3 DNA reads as TGTGCCAGCAGTTGGGCCACTGAAGCTTTCTTT.

The CDR3 spells CASRGGGPNQPQHF. The CDR3 region has the DNA TGTGCCAGCCGCGGGGGAGGACCCAATCAGCCCCAGCATTTT. The chain combines TRBV27 with TRBJ1-5; perhaps TRBD1 as D (5 bases). This CDR3 is built from 14 residues. In germline, CDR1 is MNHEY, CDR2 SMNVEV (reference sequence). V lost 8 bases and J lost 3, with 14 bases in between.

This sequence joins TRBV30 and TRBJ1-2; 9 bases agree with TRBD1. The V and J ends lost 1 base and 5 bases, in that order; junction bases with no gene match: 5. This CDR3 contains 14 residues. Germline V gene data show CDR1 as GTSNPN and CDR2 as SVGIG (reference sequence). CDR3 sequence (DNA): TGTGCCTGGAGTGGACCCGGGACAGGGTATGGCTACACCTTC. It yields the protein CAWSGPGTGYGYTF.

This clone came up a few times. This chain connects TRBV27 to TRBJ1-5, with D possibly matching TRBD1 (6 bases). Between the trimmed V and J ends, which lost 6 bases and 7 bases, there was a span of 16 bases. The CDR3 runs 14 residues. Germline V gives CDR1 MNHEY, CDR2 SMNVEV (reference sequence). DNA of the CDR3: TGTGCCAGCAGGGAACAGGGAAGCGAGCAGCCCCAGCATTTT. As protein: CASREQGSEQPQHF.

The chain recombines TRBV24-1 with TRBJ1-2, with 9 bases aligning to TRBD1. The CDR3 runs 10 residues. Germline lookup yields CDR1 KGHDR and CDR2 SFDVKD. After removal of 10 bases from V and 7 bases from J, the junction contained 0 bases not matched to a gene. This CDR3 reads CATDRGGYTF. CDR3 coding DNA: TGTGCCACGGACAGGGGTGGCTACACCTTC.

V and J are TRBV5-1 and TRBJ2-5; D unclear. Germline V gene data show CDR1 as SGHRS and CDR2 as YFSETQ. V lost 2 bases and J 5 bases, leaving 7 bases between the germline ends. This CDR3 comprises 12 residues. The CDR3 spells CASSLGLETQYF. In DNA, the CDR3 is TGCGCCAGCAGCTTAGGTCTGGAGACCCAGTACTTC.